One and the same sample provided the 19 T cell receptor beta chains below, sequenced in a study of cytomegalovirus exposure and HLA in healthy donors. The PCR made use of 60 Vbeta and 13 Jbeta primers. Some clones are missing from TCRdb's copy, which holds only in-frame ones; the method was immunoSEQ multiplex PCR. The sample has about 200,000 clones, about 77% seen once. Sequencing was done on a sample of PBMCs. All receptors come from a young woman in good health and CMV-seronegative.

The J gene is TRBJ2-7, the V gene TRBV5-6; no clear D gene. The germline V gene has CDR1 SGHDT and CDR2 YYEEEE. V was shortened by 1 base and J by 5 bases, with 16 bases between the two germline ends. The CDR3 sequence is 15 residues long. The CDR3 protein is CASSLLLPSVDEQYF. The CDR3 DNA sequence: TGTGCCAGCAGCTTGTTACTCCCCTCGGTGGACGAGCAGTACTTC.

The chain is built from TRBV7-3 and TRBJ2-2; TRBD1 matches 7 bases. Losses at the gene ends were 4 bases for V and 6 bases for J; bases not matched to a gene: 8. From germline, CDR1 is SGHTA and CDR2 FQGTGA. The CDR3 is made up of 15 amino acids. Here the CDR3 reads CASSSQGQLSGELFF. CDR3 DNA: TGTGCCAGCAGCTCCCAGGGACAGTTGTCCGGGGAGCTGTTTTTT.

This clone was detected once. The chain recombines TRBV7-9 with TRBJ2-1; D possibly corresponds to TRBD1 (5 bases). This CDR3 region has 11 residues. V gave up 9 bases and J gave up 9 bases, with 12 bases separating them. Germline assignment: CDR1 SEHNR and CDR2 FQNEAQ (reference sequence). CDR3 amino acids: CARGSGPEQFF. CDR3 DNA: TGTGCCAGAGGATCAGGGCCTGAGCAGTTCTTC.

This clone was counted a few times. The chain uses TRBV5-1 and TRBJ2-7; unclear D gene. Trimming stripped 5 bases from V and 4 bases from J, with 10 bases between. Germline V lookup: CDR1 SGHRS, CDR2 YFSETQ. The CDR3 covers 12 residues. CDR3 sequence (DNA): TGCGCCAGCAGAAACACGAAGTACGAGCAGTACTTC. It encodes CASRNTKYEQYF.

V is TRBV12-5 and J is TRBJ2-3; D is possibly TRBD1 (6 bases). The CDR3 extends over 14 amino acids. V was cut by 7 bases and J by 0 bases, with 11 bases left in between. Per germline, CDR1 LGHNT and CDR2 FRNRAP. CDR3 in amino acids: CASAVDRSTDTQYF. The CDR3 nucleotides read TGTGCTAGTGCCGTTGACAGGAGCACAGATACGCAGTATTTT.

The genes are TRBV2 and TRBJ1-5; possibly TRBD1 for D (5 bases). V was trimmed by 4 bases and J by 3 bases, leaving 19 bases between them. The CDR3 totals 17 residues. Germline V gene lookup returns CDR1 SNHLY and CDR2 FYNNEI. The CDR3 coding sequence is TGTGCCAGCAGTGGGGGCGTAGGACGATATCTCAATCAGCCCCAGCATTTT. As protein: CASSGGVGRYLNQPQHF. The complete variable domain, with remaining parts taken from reference TRBV2 and TRBJ1-5, reads EPEVTQTPSHQVTQMGQEVILRCVPISNHLYFYWYRQILGQKVEFLVSFYNNEISEKSEIFDDQFSVERPDGSNFTLKIRSTKLEDSAMYFCASSGGVGRYLNQPQHFGDGTRLSIL.

The sample holds one count of this clone. J is TRBJ2-3 and V is TRBV28; 7 nucleotides align to TRBD2. J lost 1 base, V lost 4 bases, and 8 bases had no gene match. Germline V gene data show CDR1 as MDHEN and CDR2 as SYDVKM. The CDR3 is made up of 16 amino acids. The CDR3 region is CASSSSGRAGTDTQYF. The CDR3 DNA follows: TGTGCCAGCAGTTCCTCGGGGAGGGCGGGCACAGATACGCAGTATTTT.

This clone was detected once. V gene TRBV15 combines with J gene TRBJ1-3; D might be TRBD1 (5 bases). CDR1 and CDR2 from the germline V gene are LNHNV and YYDKDF (reference sequence). Trimming cost V 6 bases and J 0 bases, with 18 bases left between them. This CDR3 is built from 17 residues. The CDR3 sequence is CATRRGTGPYSGNTIYF. The CDR3 bases are TGTGCCACCAGAAGGGGTACAGGCCCTTACTCTGGAAACACCATATATTTT.

This clone was picked up a small number of times. The chain joins TRBV28 to TRBJ2-3; D is ambiguous. V shed 4 bases and J shed 1 base, with 18 bases lying between them. The CDR3 is 17 residues long. The germline V gene encodes CDR1 MDHEN and CDR2 SYDVKM. CDR3 in DNA: TGTGCCAGCAGTTCCCCGGTCCTACTCCTTGGCACAGATACGCAGTATTTT. This gives the protein CASSSPVLLLGTDTQYF.

The chain combines TRBV7-9 with TRBJ2-1, with 8 bases that match TRBD2. The length of the CDR3 is 15 residues. Per germline, CDR1 SEHNR and CDR2 FQNEAQ (reference sequence). Unmatched junction bases numbered 8, after V lost 5 bases and J lost 5 bases. The CDR3 nucleotides are TGTGCCAGCAGCCTTACTAGCGGAGGCCACAATGAGCAGTTCTTC. It codes for CASSLTSGGHNEQFF.

V gene TRBV30 combines with J gene TRBJ1-4, with 7 bases matching TRBD1. V was pared by 3 bases and J by 8 bases, with 6 bases of the junction left unmatched. Germline lookup yields CDR1 GTSNPN and CDR2 SVGIG (reference sequence). The CDR3 is 13 amino acids. Here the CDR3 reads CAWRGGTAEKLFF. CDR3 nucleotide sequence: TGTGCCTGGAGGGGCGGGACAGCCGAAAAACTGTTTTTT.

This clone was observed a single time. The gene calls are TRBV10-3 and TRBJ2-2; D might be TRBD1 (6 bases). This CDR3 has 18 amino acids. CDR1 and CDR2 from the germline V gene are ENHRY and SYGVKD. Deletions cut 3 bases from V and 0 bases from J, with 17 bases between. DNA for the CDR3: TGTGCCATCAGTGAACGTACGGGACACAGCGCGAACACCGGGGAGCTGTTTTTT. This codes for CAISERTGHSANTGELFF.

This chain links TRBV23-1 with TRBJ2-5, with a weak D call TRBD1 (5 bases). TRBV23-1 is an ORF, with its function uncertain. The CDR3 runs 14 residues. With 2 bases removed from V and 1 base from J, the gap between germline ends came to 8 bases. The DNA for the CDR3 is TGCGCCAGCAGTCAAAAAACAGGCCAAGAGACCCAGTACTTC. Encoded protein: CASSQKTGQETQYF.

In this sample, this clone turned up once. This chain connects TRBV28 to TRBJ1-5; no firm D call. Germline V gives CDR1 MDHEN, CDR2 SYDVKM. CDR3 length: 11 amino acids. V was shortened by 3 bases and J by 12 bases, with 9 bases between the two germline ends. CDR3 coding DNA: TGTGCCAGCAGTTTTTCTCGGGGCCAGCATTTT. Its translation is CASSFSRGQHF.

The CDR3 sequence: CASSVDRDFSYEQYF. The DNA for the CDR3 is TGTGCCAGCAGCGTAGATCGGGATTTTTCCTACGAGCAGTACTTC. The chain is built from TRBV9 and TRBJ2-7, with D maybe TRBD2 (5 bases). This CDR3 spans 15 amino acids. Germline V lookup: CDR1 SGDLS, CDR2 YYNGEE. V shed 0 bases and J shed 1 base, with 11 bases lying between them.

This chain uses TRBV6-1 with TRBJ2-1; maybe TRBD1 (6 bases). Germline V gene sequence: CDR1 MNHNS, CDR2 SASEGT. The CDR3 is 14 residues long. The ends were cut back, 7 bases at V and 0 bases at J, with 10 bases in the middle. This CDR3 is CASNVRGSYNEQFF. DNA for the CDR3: TGTGCCAGCAATGTCAGGGGCTCCTACAATGAGCAGTTCTTC.

The chain joins TRBV30 to TRBJ2-7, with D perhaps TRBD1 (5 bases). Germline V gene data show CDR1 as GTSNPN and CDR2 as SVGIG (reference sequence). Trimming took 8 bases from V and 0 from J, leaving 14 bases between them. This CDR3 spans 13 amino acids. The CDR3 region is CAADSGFSYEQYF. CDR3 coding DNA: TGTGCCGCCGACAGTGGCTTCTCCTACGAGCAGTACTTC.

Only one count was recorded for this clone. This sequence joins TRBV4-2 and TRBJ1-5; D is uncertain. Trimming took 0 bases from V and 4 from J, leaving 13 bases between them. The germline CDR1 and CDR2 sequences are LGHNA and YNFKEQ. This CDR3 contains 16 residues. The CDR3, as DNA: TGTGCCAGCAGCCAAGAGTTGGGCCAGCCGAATCAGCCCCAGCATTTT. Translating it yields CASSQELGQPNQPQHF.

The genes are TRBV10-3 and TRBJ1-3; no definite D call. Trimming removed 3 bases from V and 4 bases from J, with 10 bases in between. Germline V CDR1 and CDR2: ENHRY, SYGVKD. The CDR3 is 14 residues long. CDR3 residues: CAISDAGSGNTIYF. CDR3 DNA sequence: TGTGCCATCAGTGATGCGGGGTCCGGAAACACCATATATTTT.